This TCR beta chain was identified in a study of blood T cell repertoires in COVID-19 (dated by TCRdb to 2018 to 2021). General notes on the study: Collaborator samples came from the United States, Italy and Spain and covered acute and convalescent phases of COVID-19. The prospective study material was composed of cDNA or gDNA derived from T cells, B-cell-depleted T cells, or PBMCs. HLA class I and class II types, where available, came from metadata supplied by the sample provider rather than from assay-based typing. The sample metadata nearly always contained a de-identified subject ID, COVID-19 status, age in years and sex. The repertoires were made available in a free public database intended to serve as a resource for research on the immune response to SARS-CoV-2. Deeply sampled blood TCRbeta repertoires from subjects exposed to, actively infected with, or recovered from COVID-19 were included in the dataset. Samples were obtained from the ongoing ImmuneRACE study (first 160 participants) and from over 1,000 subjects provided by 6 global collaborators.

Enrolling through a virtual design, the prospective study's participants ranged in age from roughly 18 to 95 years and lived across about two dozen United States geographic areas. To assign participants to cohorts, the prospective study relied on clinical history that participants themselves reported in a screening survey and a study questionnaire. For ImmuneRACE Cohort 3, a participant was defined as recovered based on two consecutive negative NP/OP PCR tests, clearance by a healthcare professional, or resolution of symptoms. Mobile phlebotomists in the prospective study collected whole blood, serum and a nasopharyngeal or oropharyngeal swab from every participant. Prospective study participants could optionally give additional blood draws and questionnaires over an approximately two-month period. Before DNA extraction, prospective study blood samples were shipped either frozen or at room temperature.

TCRbeta CDR3 regions were amplified from genomic DNA using the immunoSEQ Assay, a bias-controlled multiplex PCR. The authors processed their data as follows. Nucleated cell counts per sample were estimated from amplification of reference gene primers within the assay. Sequence reads were collapsed and filtered to measure the absolute abundance of every unique TCRbeta CDR3 rearrangement. Productive Simpson clonality was computed per sample as the square root of Simpson's diversity index over productive rearrangements. The clones in this table, taken by TCRdb from immuneACCESS, are in-frame only. Not every clone is retained; where verified, under half of the shortfall comes from an unresolved V gene, and the cause of the rest is unknown. D and trimming come from the DNA, and the V and J calls and clone size come from that table. This sample gives about 180,000 clones in total; just over 85% of them show up just once. Together, the top ten hold roughly 9% of the sample.

Only a few counts were recorded for this clone. Its cognate antigen has yet to be identified. The sample holds no much larger clone one base away, and base qualities are not on file. Summary of the overall study and its limitations: How much clinical and demographic metadata was included differed by source and by participant, and the metadata was provided uncurated.

CDR1 is given as SGDLS and CDR2 as YYNGEE, both from the germline V gene. V is cut by 3 bases and J by 9 bases, and the space between the germline ends is 16 bases. Reading from cysteine to phenylalanine, the CDR3 counts 15 amino acids. Just the 45-base CDR3 DNA is kept, in frame starting at base 1. The chain links TRBV9 with TRBJ1-6; no D gene can be assigned with confidence. This clonotype was obtained from a woman between 18 and 30 years old who had recovered from COVID-19. Specimen: PBMCs or T cells enriched from blood (not recorded which). CDR3 region: CASSALDGVGSPLHF. The nucleotide sequence is given as TGTGCCAGCAGCGCCCTCGACGGGGTAGGTTCACCCCTCCACTTT.